Listed below are T cell receptor beta chains from one sample, sequenced in a study of CD8 T cells in Susac syndrome. TCRdb reprocessed the immunoSEQ multiplex PCR reads via MiXCR and lists one record per CDR3 protein. Among tens of thousands of distinct CDR3 sequences listed, just under 95% were seen once. The specimen was CD8+ T cells from PBMCs. All receptors come from a human donor with Susac syndrome. Each CDR3 is given with its conserved first and last residue. The D gene is left open where the match is weak. The size field is filled for only some rows; it gives once, few, many or a size class.

abundance | j_gene | d_gene | v_gene | len | CDR3aa | CDR3nt
- | TRBJ1-2 | TRBD1 | TRBV7-2 | 15 | CASSLGGDRSYGYTF | TGTGCCAGCAGCTTAGGGGGGGACAGGTCCTATGGCTACACCTTC
- | TRBJ2-7 | TRBD2 | TRBV7-2 | 16 | CASSPTSGGEEYEQYF | TGTGCCAGCAGCCCAACTAGCGGGGGGGAGGAATACGAGCAGTACTTC
- | TRBJ1-5 | TRBD1 | TRBV9 | 15 | CASGQGAESNQPQHF | TGTGCCAGCGGACAGGGGGCCGAAAGCAATCAGCCCCAGCATTTT
- | TRBJ1-6 | - | TRBV2 | 16 | CASTPDLKSYNSPLHF | TGTGCCAGCACTCCCGACCTTAAATCCTATAATTCACCCCTCCACTTT
once | TRBJ2-1 | - | TRBV5-1 | 16 | CASSTQDSQGYNEQFF | TGCGCCAGCAGCACGCAGGACTCCCAAGGCTACAATGAGCAGTTCTTC
- | TRBJ1-1 | - | TRBV19 | 12 | CASSMWDTEAFF | TGTGCCAGTAGTATGTGGGACACTGAAGCTTTCTTT
- | TRBJ1-5 | TRBD1 | TRBV7-9 | 16 | CASSAGQGDWNQPQHF | TGTGCCAGCAGCGCTGGACAGGGAGATTGGAATCAGCCCCAGCATTTT
- | TRBJ2-4 | - | TRBV10-3 | 16 | CAISESQGGSKNIQYF | TGTGCCATCAGTGAGTCACAGGGAGGGTCCAAAAACATTCAGTACTTC
- | TRBJ2-4 | TRBD1 | TRBV12-5 | 15 | CASGLDTGGRNIQYF | TGTGCTAGTGGTTTGGATACAGGGGGACGGAACATTCAGTACTTC
- | TRBJ2-2 | - | TRBV9 | 14 | CASTQVANTGELFF | TGTGCCAGCACCCAGGTAGCGAACACCGGGGAGCTGTTTTTT
once | TRBJ1-1 | - | TRBV7-6 | 15 | CASSQIQGMNTEAFF | TGTGCCAGCAGTCAAATCCAGGGGATGAACACTGAAGCTTTCTTT
- | TRBJ1-1 | - | TRBV7-9 | 12 | CAGRSGHTEAFF | TGTGCCGGTCGTAGCGGGCACACTGAAGCTTTCTTT
- | TRBJ1-5 | - | TRBV4-1 | 13 | CASSQVPHQPQHF | TGCGCCAGCAGCCAAGTGCCCCATCAGCCCCAGCATTTT
- | TRBJ2-7 | - | TRBV10-3 | 13 | CAISESGGGEQYF | TGTGCCATCAGTGAGTCGGGGGGAGGCGAGCAGTACTTC
- | TRBJ2-2 | - | TRBV19 | 14 | CASSIGGASGELFF | TGTGCCAGTAGTATCGGGGGCGCTTCCGGGGAGCTGTTTTTT
- | TRBJ2-5 | TRBD2 | TRBV7-9 | 13 | CASNGGALETQYF | TGTGCCAGCAACGGGGGGGCTTTGGAGACCCAGTACTTC
- | TRBJ2-7 | - | TRBV28 | 15 | CATTPRAQVVYEQYF | TGTGCCACCACGCCACGGGCCCAAGTAGTCTACGAGCAGTACTTC
- | TRBJ2-7 | - | TRBV11-2 | 13 | CASSPGTRYEQYF | TGTGCCAGCAGCCCCGGGACAAGATACGAGCAGTACTTC
once | TRBJ2-7 | - | TRBV13 | 14 | CASSLGLATYEQYF | TGTGCCAGCAGCTTAGGCCTGGCTACCTACGAGCAGTACTTC
- | TRBJ1-1 | - | TRBV13 | 15 | CASSPLGEGKTEAFF | TGTGCCAGCAGCCCCCTTGGGGAGGGTAAGACTGAAGCTTTCTTT
- | TRBJ1-1 | - | TRBV28 | 15 | CASSFMNRLNTEAFF | TGTGCCAGCAGTTTTATGAACAGATTGAACACTGAAGCTTTCTTT
- | TRBJ2-5 | TRBD2 | TRBV27 | 13 | CASSSTLSGGPNF | TGTGCCAGCAGCTCAACTCTGAGCGGGGGGCCTAACTTC
- | TRBJ2-7 | TRBD1 | TRBV20-1 | 15 | CSAPGQLLDSYEQYF | TGCAGTGCTCCGGGACAGTTACTTGACTCCTACGAGCAGTACTTC
- | TRBJ1-2 | - | TRBV5-6 | 14 | CASSWGTVNYGYTF | TGTGCCAGCAGCTGGGGGACGGTTAACTATGGCTACACCTTC
- | TRBJ1-1 | - | TRBV28 | 13 | CASSLGEATEAFF | TGTGCCAGCAGTTTAGGGGAGGCCACTGAAGCTTTCTTT
- | TRBJ2-5 | TRBD1 | TRBV2 | 14 | CASTGKGGGETQYF | TGTGCCAGCACCGGAAAAGGGGGCGGAGAGACCCAGTACTTC
- | TRBJ2-1 | - | TRBV9 | 16 | CASSVGQDPSYNEQFF | TGTGCCAGCAGCGTAGGGCAGGACCCGTCCTACAATGAGCAGTTCTTC
- | TRBJ1-2 | - | TRBV18 | 15 | CASSPGGFSNYGYTF | TGTGCCAGCTCACCAGGTGGATTTTCTAACTATGGCTACACCTTC
- | TRBJ2-3 | - | TRBV29-1 | 16 | CSVAGAGASLGDTQYF | TGCAGCGTTGCGGGGGCGGGGGCCTCATTGGGGGATACGCAGTATTTT
- | TRBJ2-2 | - | TRBV24-1 | 16 | CATSDTSVGSTGELFF | TGTGCCACCAGTGACACTTCCGTCGGGAGCACCGGGGAGCTGTTTTTT
- | TRBJ1-5 | - | TRBV2 | 16 | CASSEAQTVRDQPQHF | TGTGCCAGCAGTGAAGCGCAGACAGTCCGCGATCAGCCCCAGCATTTT
- | TRBJ2-7 | - | TRBV7-8 | 16 | CASSLDIGTGSYEQYF | TGTGCCAGCAGCTTAGATATAGGGACGGGCTCCTACGAGCAGTACTTC
- | TRBJ2-7 | TRBD1 | TRBV12-3/TRBV12-4 | 15 | CASTLRDRGLYEQYF | TGTGCCAGCACTCTCCGGGACAGGGGGCTCTACGAGCAGTACTTC
- | TRBJ2-1 | TRBD1 | TRBV12-3/TRBV12-4 | 14 | CASSFTDRGSEQFF | TGTGCCAGCAGTTTTACGGACAGGGGGAGTGAGCAGTTCTTC
- | TRBJ1-4 | TRBD1 | TRBV4-3 | 15 | CASSRTGETNEKLFF | TGCGCCAGCAGCCGCACAGGGGAGACTAATGAAAAACTGTTTTTT
once | TRBJ2-1 | TRBD2 | TRBV5-4 | 14 | CASSSGLAGNEQFF | TGTGCCAGCAGCTCGGGACTAGCGGGCAATGAGCAGTTCTTC
- | TRBJ2-3 | - | TRBV5-4 | 13 | CASSLGRLDTQYF | TGTGCCAGCAGCTTGGGGCGGCTAGATACGCAGTATTTT
- | TRBJ2-1 | - | TRBV13 | 16 | CASSRASVYTYNEQFF | TGTGCCAGCAGTCGAGCCTCAGTTTATACCTACAATGAGCAGTTCTTC
- | TRBJ1-1 | - | TRBV20-1 | 11 | CSLYLNTEAFF | TGCAGTTTATACCTGAACACTGAAGCTTTCTTT
- | TRBJ1-2 | - | TRBV5-1 | 12 | CASNDHSGGYTF | TGCGCCAGCAACGATCACAGTGGTGGCTACACCTTC
- | TRBJ1-5 | - | TRBV6-6 | 15 | CASSSIGRYNQPQHF | TGTGCCAGCAGTTCCATAGGACGGTACAATCAGCCCCAGCATTTT
- | TRBJ2-7 | TRBD1 | TRBV16 | 14 | CASSPVGQVYEQYF | TGTGCCAGCAGCCCCGTGGGACAGGTCTACGAGCAGTACTTC
- | TRBJ2-3 | - | TRBV9 | 13 | CASSVTGADTQYF | TGTGCCAGCAGCGTGACCGGGGCAGATACGCAGTATTTT
- | TRBJ2-5 | TRBD2 | TRBV4-2 | 17 | CASSPGSGRGGTETQYF | TGTGCCAGCAGCCCCGGATCGGGGCGGGGGGGCACGGAGACCCAGTACTTC
- | TRBJ2-3 | - | TRBV5-1 | 16 | CASSLADGDSTDTQYF | TGCGCCAGCAGCTTGGCCGATGGGGACAGCACAGATACGCAGTATTTT